These T cell receptor beta chains were read from a single sample in a study of cytomegalovirus exposure and HLA in healthy donors. The method was immunoSEQ multiplex PCR; TCRdb's version includes in-frame clones alone and lacks a portion of them. The sample yields 200,000 to 300,000 clones, around 76% seen once. What was sequenced was PBMCs. Receptor source: a woman aged 40 to 50 in good health and CMV-seropositive. The CDR3 runs from the conserved cysteine through the conserved F or W.

v_gene: TRBV5-1; len: 16; j_gene: TRBJ1-6; CDR3aa: CASSLGAREYNSPLHF
v_gene: TRBV27; len: 14; j_gene: TRBJ1-1; CDR3aa: CASSEQVLNTEAFF
v_gene: TRBV7-9; len: 15; j_gene: TRBJ2-2; CDR3aa: CASSLTSGSTGELFF
v_gene: TRBV11-3; len: 12; j_gene: TRBJ1-5; CDR3aa: CAARGSNQPQHF
v_gene: TRBV19; len: 15; j_gene: TRBJ1-6; CDR3aa: CASSPTQHYNSPLHF
v_gene: TRBV2; len: 16; j_gene: TRBJ1-3; CDR3aa: CASSGGGPNSGNTIYF
v_gene: TRBV19; len: 15; j_gene: TRBJ1-2; CDR3aa: CASKESGAANYGYTF
v_gene: TRBV29-1; len: 11; j_gene: TRBJ1-2; CDR3aa: CSVTGDYGYTF
v_gene: TRBV7-8; len: 14; j_gene: NA; CDR3aa: CASSPRQGGYEQYF
v_gene: TRBV7-9; len: 16; j_gene: TRBJ1-2; CDR3aa: CASSWRDRGQKDGYTF
v_gene: TRBV5-1; len: 15; j_gene: TRBJ2-3; CDR3aa: CASKEGLAVADTQYF
v_gene: TRBV29-1; len: 14; j_gene: TRBJ2-3; CDR3aa: CSVEERSLPDTQYF
v_gene: TRBV6-5; len: 14; j_gene: NA; CDR3aa: CASTLTGGSYEQYF
v_gene: TRBV5-1; len: 16; j_gene: TRBJ2-3; CDR3aa: CASSLGLAGATDTQYF
v_gene: TRBV9; len: 14; j_gene: TRBJ1-1; CDR3aa: CASAGDGSNTEAFF
v_gene: TRBV5-4; len: 15; j_gene: TRBJ1-2; CDR3aa: CASSPRTGRDYGYTF
v_gene: TRBV28; len: 17; j_gene: TRBJ2-7; CDR3aa: CASSAVEWGGPTYEQYF
v_gene: TRBV18; len: 14; j_gene: TRBJ1-5; CDR3aa: CASSLQGASQPQHF
v_gene: TRBV6-5; len: 13; j_gene: TRBJ2-7; CDR3aa: CASSPGLGYEQYF
v_gene: TRBV6-4; len: 14; j_gene: TRBJ2-4; CDR3aa: CASSDRDRRNIQYF
v_gene: TRBV9; len: 18; j_gene: TRBJ2-6; CDR3aa: CASSVGGGLVSGANVLTF
v_gene: TRBV19; len: 14; j_gene: TRBJ1-5; CDR3aa: CASSIGDNKKPQHF